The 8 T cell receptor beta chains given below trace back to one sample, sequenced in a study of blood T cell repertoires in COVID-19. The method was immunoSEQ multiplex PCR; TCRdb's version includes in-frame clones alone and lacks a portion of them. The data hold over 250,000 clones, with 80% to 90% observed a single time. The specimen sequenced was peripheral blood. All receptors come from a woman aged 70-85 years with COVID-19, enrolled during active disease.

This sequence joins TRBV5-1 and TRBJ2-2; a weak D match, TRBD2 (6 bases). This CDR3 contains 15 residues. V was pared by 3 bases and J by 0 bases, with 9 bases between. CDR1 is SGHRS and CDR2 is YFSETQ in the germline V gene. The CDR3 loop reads CASSSGGANTGELFF. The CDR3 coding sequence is TGCGCCAGCAGCTCCGGAGGGGCGAACACCGGGGAGCTGTTTTTT.

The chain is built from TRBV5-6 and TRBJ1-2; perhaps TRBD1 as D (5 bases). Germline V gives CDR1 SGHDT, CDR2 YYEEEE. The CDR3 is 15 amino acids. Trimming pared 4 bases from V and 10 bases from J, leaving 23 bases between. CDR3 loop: CASSPQLRAHWDYTF. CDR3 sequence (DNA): TGTGCCAGCAGCCCGCAACTCAGGGCCCACTGGGACTACACCTTC.

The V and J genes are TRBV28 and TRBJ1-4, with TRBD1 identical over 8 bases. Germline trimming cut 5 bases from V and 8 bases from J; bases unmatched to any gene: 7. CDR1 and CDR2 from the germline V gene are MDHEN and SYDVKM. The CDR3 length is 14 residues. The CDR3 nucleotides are TGTGCCAGCAGTCTCGGACAGGGTTACGAAAAACTGTTTTTT. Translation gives CASSLGQGYEKLFF.

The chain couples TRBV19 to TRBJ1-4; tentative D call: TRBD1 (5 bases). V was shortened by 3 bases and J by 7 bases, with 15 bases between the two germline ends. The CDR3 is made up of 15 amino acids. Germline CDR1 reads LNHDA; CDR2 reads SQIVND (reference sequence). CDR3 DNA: TGTGCCAGTAGTATCCCGCACGGGGGAAGTGAAAAACTGTTTTTT. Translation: CASSIPHGGSEKLFF.

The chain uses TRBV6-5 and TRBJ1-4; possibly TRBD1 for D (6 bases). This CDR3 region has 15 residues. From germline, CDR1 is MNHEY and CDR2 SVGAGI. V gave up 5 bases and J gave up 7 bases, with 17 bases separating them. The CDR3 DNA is TGTGCCAGCAGTCAGCCCGGGGGGGCGGGTGAAAAACTGTTTTTT. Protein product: CASSQPGGAGEKLFF.

The CDR3 bases are TGTGCCACCAGCAGAAGGGGTACAGTAGCCAAAAACATTCAGTACTTC. Protein: CATSRRGTVAKNIQYF. This chain joins TRBV15 and TRBJ2-4, with a tentative D call TRBD1 (5 bases). V lost 2 bases and J 0 bases, leaving 11 bases between the germline ends. CDR3 size: 16 residues. Looked up from germline, CDR1 is LNHNV and CDR2 is YYDKDF (reference sequence).

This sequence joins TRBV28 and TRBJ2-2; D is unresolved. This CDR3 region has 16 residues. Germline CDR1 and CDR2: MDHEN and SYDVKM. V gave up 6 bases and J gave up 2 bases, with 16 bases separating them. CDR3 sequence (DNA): TGTGCCAGCAGGAGTTTTGGGCAGATCAACACCGGGGAGCTGTTTTTT. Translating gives CASRSFGQINTGELFF.

This chain's CDR3 is CASLWRARSTDTQYF. The CDR3 DNA sequence: TGTGCCAGCCTGTGGAGGGCTAGGAGCACAGATACGCAGTATTTT. The chain couples TRBV27 to TRBJ2-3; perhaps TRBD2 as D (6 bases). The germline V and J ends were trimmed by 8 bases and 0 bases, with 15 bases remaining between them. CDR3 size: 15 residues. Looked up from germline, CDR1 is MNHEY and CDR2 is SMNVEV (reference sequence).